This TCR beta chain appears in the sequencing data of a study of tissue T cells after allogeneic stem cell transplantation. This CDR3 spans 13 amino acids. Trimming cost V 6 bases and J 1 base; bases outside gene matches: 2. Germline CDR1 and CDR2: WSHSY and SAAADI. Regarding the study as a whole: Within patients, tissue anatomy strongly shaped TCR repertoire composition. Across patients, clones rarely overlapped, yet motif clusters were shared tissue-specifically.

The assay was immunoSEQ multiplex PCR, and TCRdb's table has in-frame clones only and misses some. The sample includes some 7,000 clones, 60% to 85% of them seen just once. Remarks on this clone: The target antigen is unknown.

The sequence was obtained from a male patient older than 55 with steroid-refractory graft-versus-host disease after an allogeneic stem cell transplant. Some T cells may be graft donor cells. The chain carries TRBV10-2 and TRBJ1-1; 7 nucleotides match TRBD1. This specimen was skin, taken at autopsy. The CDR3 sequence: CASRDRRNTEAFF. As DNA, the CDR3 is TGCGCCAGCAGGGACAGGCGGAACACTGAAGCTTTCTTT.